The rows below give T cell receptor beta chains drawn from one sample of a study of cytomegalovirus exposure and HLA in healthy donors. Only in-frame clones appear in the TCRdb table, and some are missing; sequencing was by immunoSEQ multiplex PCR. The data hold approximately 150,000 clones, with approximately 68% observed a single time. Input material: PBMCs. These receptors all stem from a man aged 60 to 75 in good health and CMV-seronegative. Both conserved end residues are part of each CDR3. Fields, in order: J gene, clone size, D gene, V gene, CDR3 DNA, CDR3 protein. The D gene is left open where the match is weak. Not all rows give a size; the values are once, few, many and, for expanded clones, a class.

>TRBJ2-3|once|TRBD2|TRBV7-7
TGTGCCAGCAGCCCCGAAAGGACTAGCGGGGCAGATACGCAGTATTTT
CASSPERTSGADTQYF
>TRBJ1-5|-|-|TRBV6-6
TGTGCCAGCAGTTACTCGAAGGGGGATCAGCCCCAGCATTTT
CASSYSKGDQPQHF
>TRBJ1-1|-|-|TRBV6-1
TGTGCCAGCAGTGTCCTCCAGGAGGGGAACACTGAAGCTTTCTTT
CASSVLQEGNTEAFF
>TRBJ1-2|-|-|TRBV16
TGTGCCAGCAGCCAAGTAAGCCGGGTGGATGGCTACACCTTC
CASSQVSRVDGYTF
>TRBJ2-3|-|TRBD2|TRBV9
TGTGCCAGCAGCTCGGGGGGAATCTCGCTCACAGATACGCAGTATTTT
CASSSGGISLTDTQYF
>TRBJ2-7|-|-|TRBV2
TGTGCCACCCTATTCAACAGGGGGGGACGTTACGAGCAGTACTTC
CATLFNRGGRYEQYF
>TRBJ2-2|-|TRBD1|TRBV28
TGTGCCAGCAGCGCCGGGGACAGTTACACCGGGGAGCTGTTTTTT
CASSAGDSYTGELFF
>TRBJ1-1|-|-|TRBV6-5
TGTGCCAGCAGTCTTCCAACAGGGGAAGCTTTCTTT
CASSLPTGEAFF
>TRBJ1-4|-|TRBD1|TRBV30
TGTGCCTGGAGTGTAGGGGGCTTTGAAGAAAAACTGTTTTTT
CAWSVGGFEEKLFF
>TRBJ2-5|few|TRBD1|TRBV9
TGTGCCAGCAGCCCCGGGACAGAACCCCAAGAGACCCAGTACTTC
CASSPGTEPQETQYF
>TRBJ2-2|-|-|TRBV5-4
TGTGCCAGCAGTAACGATAGAACAGGAACCGGGGAGCTGTTTTTT
CASSNDRTGTGELFF
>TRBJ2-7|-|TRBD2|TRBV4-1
TGCGCCAGCAGCCATATGGCTAGCGGGCGGACCTACGAGCAGTACTTC
CASSHMASGRTYEQYF
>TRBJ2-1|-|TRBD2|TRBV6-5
TGTGCCAGCAACCTACTAGCGGGCGGTGAGCAGTTCTTC
CASNLLAGGEQFF
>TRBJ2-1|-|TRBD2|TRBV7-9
TGTGCCAGCAGCTTAGGGACTAGCGGGAGCAATGAGCAGTTCTTC
CASSLGTSGSNEQFF
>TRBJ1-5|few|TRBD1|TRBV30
TGTGCCTGGAGTTCTCGGACAGGATCGAAGCCCCAGCATTTT
CAWSSRTGSKPQHF
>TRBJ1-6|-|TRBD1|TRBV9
TGTGCCAGCAGCGTAGGTACCCCTGACAGGGACTTCCGAACCAATAATTCACCCCTCCACTTT
CASSVGTPDRDFRTNNSPLHF